This T cell receptor beta chain was documented in a study of T cell responses to AZD1222 COVID-19 vaccine. Sequencing used immunoSEQ multiplex PCR; TCRdb keeps in-frame clones, though not all of them. Here the sample spans approximately 80,000 clones, 70% to 90% being singletons. Notes on this clone: The antigen is undetermined.

Study-wide findings and caveats: Sampled repertoires all dated from after the peak T cell response. Nearly half of spike-specific TCRs reportedly target variant regions that are unmutated in the B.1.351 and B.1.1.7 variants. Spike-specific TCRs gained breadth and depth after people received two AZD1222 doses.

Trimming removed 5 bases at V and 5 bases at J, with 10 bases between. CDR1 is MNHNY and CDR2 is SVGAGI in the germline V gene (reference sequence). This CDR3 is 14 amino acids long. Sequencing was performed on peripheral blood, taken on day 0 of AZD1222 vaccination. This chain links TRBV6-6 with TRBJ1-6; D may be TRBD1 (5 bases). The clonotype comes from an adult in good health. The CDR3 here is CASSGTGDNSPLHF. In DNA form, the CDR3 reads TGTGCCAGCAGTGGGACGGGTGATAATTCACCCCTCCACTTT.